This T cell receptor beta chain is drawn from a study of CD8+ T cells in alopecia areata (dated by TCRdb to about 2018). Regarding the complete study: The treated patients took part in an open-label pilot trial in which moderate-to-severe alopecia areata was treated with oral tofacitinib at 5 to 10 mg twice daily. Scalp clonality was compared across normal scalp (n=4), patchy alopecia areata scalp (n=8), and alopecia totalis/universalis scalp (n=8). Patients on tofacitinib were biopsied at baseline and after 4 and 24 weeks of treatment, and several of the patients also had a later scalp biopsy. immunoSEQ multiplex PCR using 35 Vbeta forward primers and 13 Jbeta reverse primers was used to amplify TCRbeta CDR3 regions. Tofacitinib was administered for 6 to 18 months, and 6 months of follow-up off drug were then conducted to assess delayed response and recurrence. To study T cell clonal expansion in alopecia areata, the researchers applied high-throughput TCRbeta sequencing to both the C3H/HeJ mouse model and human patients. RNA was obtained with the PAXgene miRNA kit for fixed scalp, the miRNeasy kit for PBMCs, and the RNeasy kit for mouse skin. Human TCRbeta sequencing covered scalp tissue and sorted CD4+ and CD8+ peripheral blood T cells from patchy and totalis/universalis alopecia areata patients and healthy controls. What the research found in general, with its limitations: Unlike mouse skin, which is dominated by gammadelta T cells, normal human skin has resident alphabeta T cells that are also sequenced, and this complicates analysis of the scalp TCR repertoire. Compared with normal scalp, lesional scalp had higher clonality and more expanded CD8+ clones, particularly in alopecia totalis/universalis, a pattern that suggests antigenic drive. Shared TCR sequences between patients were less evident than in mice, which may be partly attributable to HLA diversity in the patient population.

As for this clone: No antigen is known for it. Within one base of it there is no much larger clone, and no base qualities were kept.

Library prep was done by the immunoSEQ multiplex PCR assay. RNA was extracted from all samples and reverse transcribed into cDNA as template for TCR sequencing. SuperScript III was used for first-strand cDNA synthesis, primed with a 2:1 mix of oligo-dT and random hexamers. A synthetic immune receptor repertoire was used to measure amplification bias, and any remaining bias was corrected computationally. As for the original processing: Raw reads were preprocessed to remove errors, and CDR3 was defined according to IMGT conventions as the region from the conserved cysteine to phenylalanine. Clonality was computed as 1 minus the Shannon entropy, with the entropy normalized by log2 of the number of productive unique TCRs. CD4 or CD8 identity of scalp clones was inferred by cross-referencing scalp TCRbeta sequences with sorted blood CD4 and CD8 repertoires. TCRdb's version of the immuneACCESS table is confined to in-frame rearrangements and falls short of the full clone set. An unresolved V gene accounts for under half of the shortfall where checked; the remainder is of unknown origin. The DNA gave D and trimming, while V, J and clone size come from that table. The sample table lists 90,000 to 150,000 clones, around two fifths of them with a count of one. The ten largest clones take up approximately 2.8% of the sample.

The CDR3 sequence holds 13 residues, the cysteine and phenylalanine included. Just CDR3 DNA is preserved here, 39 bases in frame from base 1. Trimming removed 2 bases from V and 2 bases from J, leaving 7 bases between the germline ends. The germline V gene encodes CDR1 GTSNPN and CDR2 SVGIG (reference sequence). From alopecia areata patients, peripheral blood was collected along with lesional scalp punch biopsies. After PBMCs were isolated by density centrifugation and stained for CD3, CD4 and CD8, a FACSAria was used to sort CD4+ and CD8+ T cells. Sequenced material: CD4+ T cells sorted from blood. The chain was built from TRBV30 and TRBJ2-1; no confident D gene assignment can be made. The sequence was collected from a human donor with alopecia areata. CDR3 sequence: CAWSFGPYNEQFF. The sequenced DNA is TGTGCCTGGAGTTTCGGTCCCTACAATGAGCAGTTCTTC. The reference TRBV30 and TRBJ2-1 proteins fill in what lies around the CDR3, so the full variable domain reads SQTIHQWPATLVQPVGSPLSLECTVEGTSNPNLYWYRQAAGRGLQLLFYSVGIGQISSEVPQNLSASRPQDRQFILSSKKLLLSDSGFYLCAWSFGPYNEQFFGPGTRLTVL.